What follows are 15 T cell receptor beta chains derived from one specimen sequenced in a study of Ad26.COV2.S vaccination and SARS-CoV-2 variants. Profiled with immunoSEQ multiplex PCR; TCRdb holds only in-frame clones, not every one. The sample lists around 450,000 clones, more than 75% occurring once. Specified treatment: around 19 received Ad26.COV2.S at low or high dose, single or two shots; roughly five received placebo; per-sample allocation not given. Following the first vaccine or placebo injection, samples were taken on day 63. The source material was peripheral blood, sampled in a trial of Ad26.COV2.S vaccine versus placebo. The receptors derive from a person between 18 and 65 years old who received the Ad26.COV2.S COVID-19 vaccine or a placebo.

The chain uses TRBV6-1 and TRBJ1-2; 8 bases are shared with TRBD1. The CDR3 totals 16 residues. Trimming cost V 0 bases and J 4 bases; bases outside gene matches: 7. CDR1 is MNHNS and CDR2 is SASEGT in the germline V gene. The CDR3 sequence: CASSEASGGAGYGYTF. CDR3 in DNA: TGTGCCAGCAGTGAAGCCTCAGGGGGCGCCGGCTATGGCTACACCTTC.

J is TRBJ1-6 and V is TRBV19, with TRBD1 matching 9 bases. The CDR3 runs to 16 residues. CDR1 is LNHDA, CDR2 SQIVND, per germline (reference sequence). V shed 5 bases and J 7 bases; nucleotides not matched to a gene: 9. The CDR3 loop is CASSPKGQGGNSPLHF. The CDR3 DNA follows: TGTGCCAGTAGTCCAAAGGGACAGGGAGGGAATTCACCCCTCCACTTT.

The chain recombines TRBV7-2 with TRBJ1-4; D is unclear. The CDR3 loop spans 15 amino acids. Trimming removed 0 bases at V and 7 bases at J, with 12 bases between. CDR1 and CDR2 from the germline V gene are SGHTA and FQGNSA. Here the CDR3 reads CASSLAGSVGEKLFF. The CDR3 DNA sequence: TGTGCCAGCAGCTTAGCGGGGTCAGTGGGTGAAAAACTGTTTTTT.

The chain has TRBV11-2 and TRBJ2-3; tentatively, D is TRBD1 (5 bases). The CDR3 is made up of 14 amino acids. V lost 3 bases and J 6 bases, leaving 13 bases between the germline ends. CDR1 and CDR2 (germline): SGHAT, FQNNGV. The CDR3 loop is CASSFTRVPDTQYF. The CDR3 DNA sequence: TGTGCCAGCAGCTTTACCAGGGTCCCCGATACGCAGTATTTT.

The V gene is TRBV19, the J gene TRBJ2-3, with 8 bases matching TRBD2. Trimming removed 5 bases from V and 3 bases from J; junction bases left unmatched: 10. Germline assignment: CDR1 LNHDA and CDR2 SQIVND (reference sequence). The CDR3 length is 16 residues. CDR3: CASSLTSGWGTDTQYF. Written as DNA, the CDR3 is TGTGCCAGTAGTCTCACTAGCGGATGGGGGACAGATACGCAGTATTTT.

The chain joins TRBV7-2 to TRBJ2-3; 8 bases are shared with TRBD1. J gave up 14 bases and V 3 bases, and 7 bases lay outside the gene matches. CDR1 and CDR2 from the germline V gene are SGHTA and FQGNSA. The CDR3 consists of 12 residues. Here the CDR3 DNA reads TGTGCCAGCAGCTTCCCGGACAGGGCTCGGTATTTT. Protein product: CASSFPDRARYF.

This sequence joins TRBV24-1 and TRBJ1-5; 7 bases fit TRBD1. The CDR3 is 16 residues long. Germline loops: CDR1 KGHDR, CDR2 SFDVKD. V gave up 3 bases and J gave up 1 base; unmatched junction bases: 5. As DNA, the CDR3 is TGTGCCACCAGTGATAAGACAGGGTCGAGCAATCAGCCCCAGCATTTT. Amino acid sequence: CATSDKTGSSNQPQHF.

The chain carries TRBV5-4 and TRBJ2-7, with a tentative D call TRBD1 (5 bases). The CDR3 runs to 13 residues. The V gene's germline CDR1 is SGHNT and CDR2 YYREEE (reference sequence). The V gene lost 2 bases and the J gene lost 2 bases, with 8 bases spanning the gap. The CDR3 DNA follows: TGTGCCAGCAGCTTTTGGGGCACCTACGAGCAGTACTTC. It encodes CASSFWGTYEQYF.

This chain uses TRBV7-9 with TRBJ1-5; D not certain. Germline CDR1 and CDR2: SEHNR and FQNEAQ (reference sequence). Trimming took 2 bases from V and 1 from J, leaving 9 bases between them. The CDR3 is 15 residues long. CDR3 in amino acids: CASSLTGLSNQPQHF. Written as DNA, the CDR3 is TGTGCCAGCAGCTTAACGGGTCTGAGCAATCAGCCCCAGCATTTT.

This sequence joins TRBV7-9 and TRBJ2-7; TRBD1 matches 10 bases. Losses at the gene ends were 6 bases for V and 3 bases for J; bases not matched to a gene: 5. CDR1 SEHNR and CDR2 FQNEAQ come from the germline V gene (reference sequence). The CDR3 is made up of 14 amino acids. The CDR3 is CASSPGQGHYEQYF. The CDR3 DNA reads as TGTGCCAGCAGTCCGGGACAGGGGCACTACGAGCAGTACTTC.

The chain is built from TRBV18 and TRBJ2-7; 7 bases are shared with TRBD1. With V trimmed by 6 bases and J by 12 bases, 11 bases remained unmatched. This CDR3 has 12 residues. CDR1 KGHSH and CDR2 LQKENI come from the germline V gene. CDR3 amino acids: CASSPDREIAYF. The CDR3 region has the DNA TGTGCCAGCTCCCCTGACAGGGAAATTGCGTACTTC.

The V gene is TRBV7-8, the J gene TRBJ2-7; D assignment may be TRBD1 or TRBD2 (6 bases each). Germline-derived CDR1 and CDR2 are SGHVS and FQNEAQ. This CDR3 comprises 15 residues. With 4 bases removed from V and 3 bases from J, the gap between germline ends came to 16 bases. The CDR3 here is CASSSLGGKGYEQYF. Written as DNA, the CDR3 is TGTGCCAGCAGCTCCCTAGGGGGGAAAGGCTACGAGCAGTACTTC.

The genes are TRBV5-1 and TRBJ2-1; 7 bases agree with TRBD1. Germline V CDR1 and CDR2: SGHRS, YFSETQ. The CDR3 extends over 17 amino acids. V shed 4 bases and J 2 bases; nucleotides not matched to a gene: 12. The CDR3 bases are TGCGCCAGCAGCAGAGGGACAGTCCTCAGCGCCTACAATGAGCAGTTCTTC. Amino acids: CASSRGTVLSAYNEQFF.

V is TRBV12-3 or TRBV12-4 and J is TRBJ1-1; D not certain. V lost 7 bases, J lost 6 bases, and 15 bases lay in between. The CDR3 covers 13 residues. As DNA, the CDR3 is TGTGCCAGCATATCGAGGGTGGCGGCTGAAGCTTTCTTT. Translated, it gives CASISRVAAEAFF.

This chain links TRBV28 with TRBJ2-7; no reliable D call. V was pared by 3 bases and J by 0 bases, with 12 bases between. Germline V lookup: CDR1 MDHEN, CDR2 SYDVKM. This CDR3 contains 15 residues. The CDR3 here is CASSFAGPFSYEQYF. For the CDR3, the DNA is TGTGCCAGCAGTTTCGCAGGCCCCTTCTCCTACGAGCAGTACTTC.